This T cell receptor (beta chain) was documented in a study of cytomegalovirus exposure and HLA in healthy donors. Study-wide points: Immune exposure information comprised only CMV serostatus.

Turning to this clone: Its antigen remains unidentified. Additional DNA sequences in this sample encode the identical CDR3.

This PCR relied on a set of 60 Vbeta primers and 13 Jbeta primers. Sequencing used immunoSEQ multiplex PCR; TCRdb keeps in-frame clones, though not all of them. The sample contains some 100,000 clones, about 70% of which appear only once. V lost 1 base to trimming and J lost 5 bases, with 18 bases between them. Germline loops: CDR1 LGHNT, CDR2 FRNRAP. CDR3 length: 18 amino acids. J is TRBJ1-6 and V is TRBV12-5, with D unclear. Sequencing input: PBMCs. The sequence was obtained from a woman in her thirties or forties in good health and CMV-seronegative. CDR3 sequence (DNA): TGTGCTAGTGGTTTGGGCAAAAATAAGCCTTTTAATAATTCACCCCTCCACTTT. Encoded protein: CASGLGKNKPFNNSPLHF.